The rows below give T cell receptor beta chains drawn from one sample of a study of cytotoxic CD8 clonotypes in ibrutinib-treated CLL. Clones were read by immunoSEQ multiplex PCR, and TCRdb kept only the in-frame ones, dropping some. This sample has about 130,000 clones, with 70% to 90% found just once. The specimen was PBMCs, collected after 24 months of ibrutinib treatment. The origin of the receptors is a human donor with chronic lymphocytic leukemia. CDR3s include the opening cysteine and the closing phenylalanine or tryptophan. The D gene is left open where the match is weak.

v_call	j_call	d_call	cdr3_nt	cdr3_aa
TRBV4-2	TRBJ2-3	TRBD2	TGTGCCAGCAGCCAAGATGGGACTAGCGGAGCTAGCACAGATACGCAGTATTTT	CASSQDGTSGASTDTQYF
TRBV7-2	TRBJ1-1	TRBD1	TGTGCCAGCAGACCACTCAGGGGGCAGCACACTGAAGCTTTCTTT	CASRPLRGQHTEAFF
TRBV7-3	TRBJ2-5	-	TGTGCCAGCAGCTTAAGTGGCAATGAGGAGACCCAGTACTTC	CASSLSGNEETQYF
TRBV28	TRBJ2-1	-	TGTGCCAGCAGTTTTCACGGGACACTGGGCTCCTACAATGAGCAGTTCTTC	CASSFHGTLGSYNEQFF
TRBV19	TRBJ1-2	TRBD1	TGTGCCAGTAGTGTCGTTCAGGGGGTCGGCTATGGCTACACCTTC	CASSVVQGVGYGYTF
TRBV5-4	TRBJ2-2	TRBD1	TGTGCCAGCTATACAGGGGGCGAAGTGAGGGAGCTGTTTTTT	CASYTGGEVRELFF
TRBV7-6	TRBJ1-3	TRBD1	TGTGCCAGCAGCTTAGCCGGGGACAGGGGAGGAGGAAACACCATATATTTT	CASSLAGDRGGGNTIYF
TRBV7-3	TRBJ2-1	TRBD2	TGTGCCAGCAGCTTAGGGGGGGTCTCCTACAATGAGCAGTTCTTC	CASSLGGVSYNEQFF
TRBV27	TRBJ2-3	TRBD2	TGTGCCAGCAGTCCCATTAGGGTTAGCGGGAGGAGTAGGACGACAGATACGCAGTATTTT	CASSPIRVSGRSRTTDTQYF
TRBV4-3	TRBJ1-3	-	TGCGCCAGCAGCCAAGATTCAAGGAGCGGAAACACCATATATTTT	CASSQDSRSGNTIYF